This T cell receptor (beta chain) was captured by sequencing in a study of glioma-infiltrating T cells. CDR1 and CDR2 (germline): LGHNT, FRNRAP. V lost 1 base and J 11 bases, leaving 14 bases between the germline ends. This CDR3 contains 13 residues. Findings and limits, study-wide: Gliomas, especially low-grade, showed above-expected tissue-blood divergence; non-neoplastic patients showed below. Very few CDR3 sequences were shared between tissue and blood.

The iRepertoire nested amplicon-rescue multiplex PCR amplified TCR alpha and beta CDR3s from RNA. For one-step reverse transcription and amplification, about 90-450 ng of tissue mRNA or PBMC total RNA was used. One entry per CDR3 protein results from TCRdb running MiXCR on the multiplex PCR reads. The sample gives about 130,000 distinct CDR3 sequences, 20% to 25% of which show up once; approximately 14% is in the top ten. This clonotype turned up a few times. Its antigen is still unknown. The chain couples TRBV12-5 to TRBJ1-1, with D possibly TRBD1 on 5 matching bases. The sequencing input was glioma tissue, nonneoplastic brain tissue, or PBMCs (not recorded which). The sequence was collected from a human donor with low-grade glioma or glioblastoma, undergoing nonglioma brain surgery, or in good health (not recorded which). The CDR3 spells CASGLDRTPQAFF. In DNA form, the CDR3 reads TGTGCTAGTGGTTTGGACAGGACCCCCCAGGCTTTCTTT.